This record looks at one T cell receptor (beta chain) sequence and its context. Its antigen is as yet unknown. The data were taken from a study of shared clonotypes between healthy human individuals. V lost 5 bases and J 6 bases, leaving 13 bases between the germline ends. Germline CDR1 reads MNHEY; CDR2 reads SVGAGI. The CDR3 consists of 13 residues. General study findings and limits: Some naive CD4 clonotypes, around 4.7%, turned up in common across several donors.

Every subset's genomic DNA went evenly onto several immunoSEQ plates. Measured with immunoSEQ multiplex PCR; TCRdb has only the in-frame clones, and not every one. The table lists about 820,000 clones, almost 95% of them singletons. CD45RO-negative, CCR7-selected cells formed the naive CD8 fraction, which excluded terminally differentiated effector memory CD45RA+ cells. The donor cohort consisted entirely of Caucasian adults residing in Nashville, Tennessee. The chain is built from TRBV6-5 and TRBJ1-1, with D hard to call. This sequence originates from a man younger than 45 in good health. Source material: naive CD8+ T cells sorted from blood. For the CDR3, the DNA is TGTGCCAGCAGTCCCACCTCAGTCTCTGAAGCTTTCTTT. Translated, it gives CASSPTSVSEAFF.